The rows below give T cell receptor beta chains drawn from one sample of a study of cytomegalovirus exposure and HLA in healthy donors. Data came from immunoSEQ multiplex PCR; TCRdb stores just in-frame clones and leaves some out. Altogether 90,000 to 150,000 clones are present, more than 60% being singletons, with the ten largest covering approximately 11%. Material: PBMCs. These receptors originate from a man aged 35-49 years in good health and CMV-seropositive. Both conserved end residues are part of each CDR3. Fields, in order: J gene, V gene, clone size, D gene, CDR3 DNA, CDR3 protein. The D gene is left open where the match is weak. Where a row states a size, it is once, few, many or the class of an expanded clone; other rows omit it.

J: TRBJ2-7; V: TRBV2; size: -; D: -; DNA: TGTGCCAGCCTCCAGGAGGGTCTAAGCTACGAGCAGTACTTC; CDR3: CASLQEGLSYEQYF
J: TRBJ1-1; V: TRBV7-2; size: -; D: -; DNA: TGTGCCAGCACCCCTCATGGGGCAGGGGCAATGAACACTGAAGCTTTCTTT; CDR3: CASTPHGAGAMNTEAFF
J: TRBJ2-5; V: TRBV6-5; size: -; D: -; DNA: TGTGCCAGCAGCTGGCCTGGGGGCGGGGGAGAGACCCAGTACTTC; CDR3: CASSWPGGGGETQYF
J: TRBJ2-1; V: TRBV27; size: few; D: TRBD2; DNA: TGTGCCAGCAGTTTAGCAGCGGGGGGCTGGGGTGAGCAGTTCTTC; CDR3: CASSLAAGGWGEQFF
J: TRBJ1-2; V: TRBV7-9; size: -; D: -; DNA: TGTGCCAGCAGTCCCCCCTTTTCGGGGAATGGCTACACCTTC; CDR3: CASSPPFSGNGYTF
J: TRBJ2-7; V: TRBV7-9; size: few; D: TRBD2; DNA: TGTGCCAGCAGCTTAGGCGGAAGCGGGGGAACCTACGAGCAGTACTTC; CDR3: CASSLGGSGGTYEQYF
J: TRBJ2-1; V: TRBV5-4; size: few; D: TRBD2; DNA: TGTGCCAGCAGCTTAAGACGACTAGCGGGGGGAGGCCCCTACAATGAGCAGTTCTTC; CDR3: CASSLRRLAGGGPYNEQFF
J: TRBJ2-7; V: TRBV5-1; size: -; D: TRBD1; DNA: TGCGCCAGCAGCAAAGACAGGGCCTACGAGCAGTACTTC; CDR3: CASSKDRAYEQYF
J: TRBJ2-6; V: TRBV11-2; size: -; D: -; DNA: TGTGCCAGCACCCTTGGCAGCTCTGGGGCCAACGTCCTGACTTTC; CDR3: CASTLGSSGANVLTF
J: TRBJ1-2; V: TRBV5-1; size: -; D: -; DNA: TGCGCCAGCAGCTTGGAGGAAAACGGGTATGGCTACACCTTC; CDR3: CASSLEENGYGYTF
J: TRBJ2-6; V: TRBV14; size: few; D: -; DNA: TGTGCCAGCAGCCTCTCGGGGGGGGCCAACGTCCTGACTTTC; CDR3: CASSLSGGANVLTF
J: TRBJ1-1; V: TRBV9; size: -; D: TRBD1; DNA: TGTGCCAGCAGCGTGGGAGAGGGGGCTGGGACTGAAGCTTTCTTT; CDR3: CASSVGEGAGTEAFF
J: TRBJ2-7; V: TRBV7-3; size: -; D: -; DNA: TGTGCCAGCAGCTTAGAGGGGGCCTACGAGCAGTACTTC; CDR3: CASSLEGAYEQYF
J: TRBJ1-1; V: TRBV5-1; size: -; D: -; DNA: TGCGCCAGCAGCTTGAGTCTCGGGACACAATCTCCTGAAGCTTTCTTT; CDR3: CASSLSLGTQSPEAFF
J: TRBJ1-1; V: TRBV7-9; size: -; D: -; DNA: TGTGCCAGCAGCTTGTCCTTCGTGAACACTGAAGCTTTCTTT; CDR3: CASSLSFVNTEAFF
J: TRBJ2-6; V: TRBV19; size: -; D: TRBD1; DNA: TGTGCCAGTAGTAGAGGGACAGGGGGCACTGGGGCCAACGTCCTGACTTTC; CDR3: CASSRGTGGTGANVLTF
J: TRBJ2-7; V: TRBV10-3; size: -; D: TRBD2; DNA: TGTGCCATCAGGGTAGCGGGGGAGTCCTCCGAGCAGTACTTC; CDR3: CAIRVAGESSEQYF
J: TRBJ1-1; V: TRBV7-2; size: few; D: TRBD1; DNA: TGTGCCAGTAGCAGGGGGTGGACTGAAGCTTTCTTT; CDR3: CASSRGWTEAFF
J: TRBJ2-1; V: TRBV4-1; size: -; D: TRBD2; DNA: TGCGCCAGCAGCCTTCTACCGGGACTAGCGGGGGGGAGCTCCTACAATGAGCAGTTCTTC; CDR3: CASSLLPGLAGGSSYNEQFF
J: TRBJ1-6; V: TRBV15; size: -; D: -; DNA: TGTGCCACCAGCAGACCCTTTGGGGGGGATAATTCACCCCTCCACTTT; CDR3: CATSRPFGGDNSPLHF
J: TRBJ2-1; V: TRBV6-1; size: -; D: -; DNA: TGTGCCAGCAGTAATAGGGGGTACGAGCAGTTCTTC; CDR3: CASSNRGYEQFF
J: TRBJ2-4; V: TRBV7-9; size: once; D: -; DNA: TGTGCCAGCAGCTTAGGGGATAGGGGGACCAAAAACATTCAGTACTTC; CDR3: CASSLGDRGTKNIQYF
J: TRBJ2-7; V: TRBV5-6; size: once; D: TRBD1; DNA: TGTGCCAGCAGCACACAGGGGTACGAGCAGTACTTC; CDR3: CASSTQGYEQYF
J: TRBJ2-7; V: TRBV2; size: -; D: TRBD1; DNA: TGTGCCAGCAGTACAGGGGGCCCGTACGAGCAGTACTTC; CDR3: CASSTGGPYEQYF
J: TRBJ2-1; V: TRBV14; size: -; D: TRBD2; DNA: TGTGCCAGCAGCCAAGGGCTAGCGGGAGTCTTCGATGAGCAGTTCTTC; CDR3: CASSQGLAGVFDEQFF
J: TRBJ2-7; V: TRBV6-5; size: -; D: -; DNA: TGTGCCAGCAGTTACTCGAATGCCGGGACCTACGAGCAGTACTTC; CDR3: CASSYSNAGTYEQYF
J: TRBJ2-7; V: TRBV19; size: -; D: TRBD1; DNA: TGTGCCAGTAGTAGTAACAGGGGTAGTACCGAGCAGTACTTC; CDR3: CASSSNRGSTEQYF
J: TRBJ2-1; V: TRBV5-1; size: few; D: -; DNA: TGCGCCAGCAGCTTATGGGGGGGGGCCACCAATGAGCAGTTCTTC; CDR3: CASSLWGGATNEQFF
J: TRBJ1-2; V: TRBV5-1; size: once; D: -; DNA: TGCGCCAGCAGCTTGGAACATAATGGCTACACCTTC; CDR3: CASSLEHNGYTF
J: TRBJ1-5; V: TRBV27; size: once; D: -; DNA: TGTGCCAGCAGTTTAGGGCATGTGGACAATCAGCCCCAGCATTTT; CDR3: CASSLGHVDNQPQHF
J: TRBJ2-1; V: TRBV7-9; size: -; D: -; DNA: TGTGCCAGCACTCCCCGGGGGACTTACAATGAGCAGTTCTTC; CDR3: CASTPRGTYNEQFF
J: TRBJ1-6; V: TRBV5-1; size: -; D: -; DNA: TGCGCCAGCAGCTTGGGCGGGCCGGAAAATTATTCACCCCTCCACTTT; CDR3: CASSLGGPENYSPLHF
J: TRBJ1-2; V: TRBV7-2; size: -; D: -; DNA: TGTGCCAGCAGCTTAGTTGTGGAGACCTATGGCTACACCTTC; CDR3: CASSLVVETYGYTF
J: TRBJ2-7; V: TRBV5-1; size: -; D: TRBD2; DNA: TGCGCCAGCAGGTCCTCCAGCGGGGGAGGCTACGAGCAGTACTTC; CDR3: CASRSSSGGGYEQYF
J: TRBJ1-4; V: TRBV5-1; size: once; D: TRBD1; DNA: TGCGCCAGCAGCTTGGTGTCCGGGACAGCTAATGAAAAACTGTTTTTT; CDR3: CASSLVSGTANEKLFF
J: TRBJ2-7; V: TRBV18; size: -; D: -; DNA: TGTGCCAGCTCACCTTCGGTTGACGAGCAGTACTTC; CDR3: CASSPSVDEQYF
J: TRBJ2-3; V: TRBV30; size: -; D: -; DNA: TGTGCCTGCCTGAAGGAGGCGGTAGATACGCAGTATTTT; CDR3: CACLKEAVDTQYF
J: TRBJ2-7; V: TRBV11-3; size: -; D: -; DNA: TGTGCCAGCAGCTTAGGGGGCACCGACGAGCAGTACTTC; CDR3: CASSLGGTDEQYF
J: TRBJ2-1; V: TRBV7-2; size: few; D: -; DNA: TGTGCCAGCAGCTTAAAGTTGAGTCGGGACAATGAGCAGTTCTTC; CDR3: CASSLKLSRDNEQFF
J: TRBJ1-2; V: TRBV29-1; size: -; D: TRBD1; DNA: TGCAGCGTTGGGGGGCAGGGGGATGGCTACACCTTC; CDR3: CSVGGQGDGYTF
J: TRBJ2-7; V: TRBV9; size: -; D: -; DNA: TGTGCCAGCAGCGTAGGCCCGCGGTACTTCTACGAGCAGTACTTC; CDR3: CASSVGPRYFYEQYF
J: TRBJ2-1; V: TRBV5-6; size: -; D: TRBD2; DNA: TGTGCCAGCCGCGGACTAGCGGGAGTCCATGAGCAGTTCTTC; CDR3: CASRGLAGVHEQFF
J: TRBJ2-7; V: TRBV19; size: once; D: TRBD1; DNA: TGTGCCAGTAGCCCCGGGACAGGGCGCTACGAGCAGTACTTC; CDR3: CASSPGTGRYEQYF
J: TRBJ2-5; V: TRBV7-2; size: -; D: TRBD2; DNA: TGTGCCAGCAGCTTAGCTCTAGCGGAAGGCCAAGAGACCCAGTACTTC; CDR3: CASSLALAEGQETQYF
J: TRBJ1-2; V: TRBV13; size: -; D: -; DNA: TGTGCCAGCAGCACAGCGACAGGACATGGCTACACCTTC; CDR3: CASSTATGHGYTF
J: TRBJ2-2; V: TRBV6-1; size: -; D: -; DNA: TGTGCCAGCAAAAGGGGTTCGAACACCGGGGAGCTGTTTTTT; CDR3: CASKRGSNTGELFF
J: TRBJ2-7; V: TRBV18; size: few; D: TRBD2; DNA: TGTGCCAGCTCACCTTCCGGGACTAGCGGGACCTACGAGCAGTACTTC; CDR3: CASSPSGTSGTYEQYF
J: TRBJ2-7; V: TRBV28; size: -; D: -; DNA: TGTGCCAGCAACATTGGCGACAGGCTTGCGCAGTACTTC; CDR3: CASNIGDRLAQYF
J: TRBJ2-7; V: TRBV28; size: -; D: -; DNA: TGTGCCAGCCGCCACGGAGCCTCGAACGAGCAGTACTTC; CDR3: CASRHGASNEQYF
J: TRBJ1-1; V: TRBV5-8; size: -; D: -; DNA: TGTGCCAGCAGCTTGCTGGGGGCAGACATGAACACTGAAGCTTTCTTT; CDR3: CASSLLGADMNTEAFF
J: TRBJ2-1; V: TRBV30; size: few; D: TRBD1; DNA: TGTGCCTGGAGGAGACAGGGGGTGAATGAGCAGTTCTTC; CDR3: CAWRRQGVNEQFF
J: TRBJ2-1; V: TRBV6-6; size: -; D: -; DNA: TGTGCCAGCAGTTTTCCTTTTCCTCGTGAGCAGTTCTTC; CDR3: CASSFPFPREQFF
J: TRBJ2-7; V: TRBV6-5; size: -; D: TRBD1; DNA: TGTGCCAGCAGTTTTAACCGGGACAGCCAAACCTACGAGCAGCACTTC; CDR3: CASSFNRDSQTYEQHF
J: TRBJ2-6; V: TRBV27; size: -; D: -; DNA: TGTGCCAGCAGCACGACACCCAACGTCCTGACTTTC; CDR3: CASSTTPNVLTF
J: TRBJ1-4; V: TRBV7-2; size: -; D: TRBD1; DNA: TGTGCCAGCAGCTTCGGGACAGGGGGTGGTGAAAAACTGTTTTTT; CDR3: CASSFGTGGGEKLFF